This passage covers 6 T cell receptor beta chains from one sample sequenced in a study of monozygotic twins with inflammatory bowel disease. Reanalyzing the 5' RACE reads, TCRdb keeps one entry per CDR3 protein, without DNA. Recorded for this sample: about 330,000 distinct CDR3 sequences. The sequenced sample was blood. The receptors originated from a human donor with ulcerative colitis or Crohn's disease, or a healthy co-twin of an affected twin (not recorded which).

The chain has TRBV3-1 and TRBJ2-1. The CDR3 spans 14 residues. Germline V gene data show CDR1 as LGHDT and CDR2 as YNNKEL (reference sequence). The CDR3 sequence is CASSQEASYNEQFF.

The V gene is TRBV28, the J gene TRBJ2-1; checking the TCRdb D call of TRBD2 is not possible without DNA. The germline V gene encodes CDR1 MDHEN and CDR2 SYDVKM. The CDR3 consists of 15 residues. CDR3 sequence: CASKKRDASYNEQFF.

The V and J genes are TRBV6-5 and TRBJ2-7; the D call from TCRdb, TRBD1, cannot be confirmed without DNA. CDR1 is MNHEY, CDR2 SVGAGI, per germline. The CDR3 spans 13 residues. CDR3 in amino acids: CASKAAGASEQYF.

The V gene is TRBV4-1, the J gene TRBJ2-2; TCRdb lists TRBD2, though no DNA is available to test this call. The CDR3 sequence is 15 residues long. The germline V gene encodes CDR1 MGHRA and CDR2 YSYEKL. The CDR3 here is CASSPEVRSTGELFF.

The chain has TRBV27 and TRBJ2-6. Germline CDR1 and CDR2: MNHEY and SMNVEV (reference sequence). The CDR3 has 17 amino acids. The chain's CDR3 is CASSLIGSVAGANVLTF.

The chain links TRBV6-2 or TRBV6-3 to TRBJ2-2; TCRdb proposes TRBD2, but this gene call is untestable without DNA. The V gene's germline CDR1 is MNHEY and CDR2 SVGEGT. The CDR3 extends over 18 amino acids. The CDR3 protein is CASSLGTSGKRYTGELFF.